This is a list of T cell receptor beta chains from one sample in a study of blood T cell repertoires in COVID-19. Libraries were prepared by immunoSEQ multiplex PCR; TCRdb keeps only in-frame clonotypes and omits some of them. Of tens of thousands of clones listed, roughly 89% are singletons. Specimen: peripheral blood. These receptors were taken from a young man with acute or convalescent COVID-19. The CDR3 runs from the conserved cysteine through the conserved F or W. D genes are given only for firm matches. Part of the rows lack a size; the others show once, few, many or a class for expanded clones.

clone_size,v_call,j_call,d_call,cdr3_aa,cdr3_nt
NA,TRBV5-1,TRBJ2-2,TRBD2,CASSFWGSGGAGTGELFF,TGCGCCAGCAGCTTCTGGGGCAGCGGGGGGGCCGGAACCGGGGAGCTGTTTTTT
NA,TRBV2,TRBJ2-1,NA,CASWGDRSSYNEQFF,TGTGCCAGCTGGGGTGACAGGAGCTCCTACAATGAGCAGTTCTTC
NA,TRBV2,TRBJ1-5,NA,CASSEYRGNQPQHF,TGTGCCAGCAGTGAATACAGGGGCAATCAGCCCCAGCATTTT
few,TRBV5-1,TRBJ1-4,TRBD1,CASSPGQSATNEKLFF,TGCGCCAGCAGCCCGGGACAGTCTGCAACTAATGAAAAACTGTTTTTT
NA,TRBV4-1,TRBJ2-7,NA,CASSQGGSIYEQYF,TGCGCCAGCAGCCAAGGGGGCTCGATCTACGAGCAGTACTTC
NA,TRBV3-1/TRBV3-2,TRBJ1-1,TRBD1,CASSQDRGTGEAFF,TGTGCCAGCAGCCAAGATCGGGGGACAGGGGAAGCTTTCTTT
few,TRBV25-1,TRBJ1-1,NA,CASSVGGRNTEAFF,TGTGCCAGCAGTGTAGGAGGGAGAAACACTGAAGCTTTCTTT
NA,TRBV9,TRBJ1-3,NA,CASSARPGTGNSGNTIYF,TGTGCCAGCAGCGCCCGTCCGGGCACAGGGAACTCTGGAAACACCATATATTTT
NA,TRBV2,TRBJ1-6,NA,CASSEARQNSPLHF,TGTGCCAGCAGTGAAGCGAGACAGAATTCACCCCTCCACTTT
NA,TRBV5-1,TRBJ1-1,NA,CASSLAGTMNTEAFF,TGCGCCAGCAGCTTGGCCGGTACTATGAACACTGAAGCTTTCTTT
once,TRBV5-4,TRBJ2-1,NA,CASSFGGLTYNEQFF,TGTGCCAGCAGCTTCGGGGGGCTGACCTACAATGAGCAGTTCTTC
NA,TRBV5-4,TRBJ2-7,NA,CASSPRDIHEQYF,TGTGCCAGCAGCCCCCGGGATATCCACGAGCAGTACTTC
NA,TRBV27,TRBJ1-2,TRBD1,CASSLSFTGEYGYTF,TGTGCCAGCAGTTTATCCTTCACAGGGGAGTATGGCTACACCTTC
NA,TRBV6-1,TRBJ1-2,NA,CASSDIGPVWGRGYGYTF,TGTGCCAGCAGTGATATTGGCCCAGTTTGGGGGCGAGGCTATGGCTACACCTTC
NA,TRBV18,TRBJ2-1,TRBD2,CASSPWTSAGGEQFF,TGTGCCAGCTCACCTTGGACTAGCGCGGGAGGTGAGCAGTTCTTC
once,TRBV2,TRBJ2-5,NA,CASSEGRQQETQYF,TGTGCCAGCAGTGAAGGGCGGCAGCAAGAGACCCAGTACTTC
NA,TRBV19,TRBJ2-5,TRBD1,CASSPRDRVKTQYF,TGTGCCAGTAGTCCACGTGACAGGGTAAAGACCCAGTACTTC
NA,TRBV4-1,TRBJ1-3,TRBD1,CASSPRQDRSNSGNTIYF,TGCGCCAGCAGCCCAAGGCAGGACAGGTCTAACTCTGGAAACACCATATATTTT
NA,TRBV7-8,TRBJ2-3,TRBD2,CASSLVAGGATDTQYF,TGTGCCAGCAGCTTAGTAGCGGGAGGGGCGACAGATACGCAGTATTTT
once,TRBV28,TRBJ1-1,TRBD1,CASSLGRGRNTEAFF,TGTGCCAGCAGTTTGGGCAGGGGGCGGAACACTGAAGCTTTCTTT
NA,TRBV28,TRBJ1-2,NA,CASSLAGYGYTF,TGTGCCAGCAGTTTAGCGGGGTATGGCTACACCTTC
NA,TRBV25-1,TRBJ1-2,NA,CASSDIPYGYTF,TGTGCCAGCAGTGACATCCCCTATGGCTACACCTTC
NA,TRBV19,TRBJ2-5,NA,CASSFRDSETQYF,TGTGCCAGTAGCTTCCGGGACTCAGAGACCCAGTACTTC
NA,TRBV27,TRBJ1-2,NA,CASSPNRALNGYTF,TGTGCCAGCAGTCCTAACAGGGCACTGAATGGCTACACCTTC
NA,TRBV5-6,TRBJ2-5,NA,CASSLGAAPHQETQYF,TGTGCCAGCAGCTTGGGAGCGGCCCCCCACCAAGAGACCCAGTACTTC
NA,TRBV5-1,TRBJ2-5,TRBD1,CASSARQGVGETQYF,TGCGCCAGCAGCGCCCGACAGGGTGTGGGCGAGACCCAGTACTTC
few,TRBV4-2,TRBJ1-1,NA,CASSQDNRQGNTEAFF,TGTGCCAGCAGCCAAGACAATCGGCAGGGGAACACTGAAGCTTTCTTT
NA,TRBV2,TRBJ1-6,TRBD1,CASEGTGRSPLHF,TGTGCCAGCGAAGGGACAGGGAGATCACCCCTCCACTTT
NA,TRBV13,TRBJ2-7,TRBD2,CASSFRREGGYEQYF,TGTGCCAGCAGCTTCAGGCGGGAGGGAGGCTACGAGCAGTACTTC
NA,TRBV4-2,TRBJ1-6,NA,CASSQDPVAGDHSPLHF,TGTGCCAGCAGCCAAGATCCCGTGGCAGGTGATCATTCACCCCTCCACTTT
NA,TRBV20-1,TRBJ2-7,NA,CSASSAARATYEQYF,TGCAGTGCTAGTTCTGCGGCCCGAGCCACCTACGAGCAGTACTTC
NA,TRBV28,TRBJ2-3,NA,CASSLGWVRLYF,TGTGCCAGCAGTTTAGGTTGGGTCAGACTGTATTTT
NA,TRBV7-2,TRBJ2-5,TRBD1,CASSFGTGYLGETQYF,TGTGCCAGCAGCTTTGGGACAGGGTACTTGGGAGAGACCCAGTACTTC
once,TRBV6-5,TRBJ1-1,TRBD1,CASRNRGLNTEAFF,TGTGCCAGCAGAAACAGGGGTCTGAACACTGAAGCTTTCTTT
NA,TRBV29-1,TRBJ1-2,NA,CSARGFYGYTF,TGCAGCGCCAGGGGTTTCTATGGCTACACCTTC
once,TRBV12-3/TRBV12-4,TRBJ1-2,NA,CASSPDRLYGYTF,TGTGCCAGCAGTCCAGACAGGTTATATGGCTACACCTTC
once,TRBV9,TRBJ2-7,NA,CASSPRETSYEQYF,TGTGCCAGCTCTCCCCGGGAGACCTCCTACGAGCAGTACTTC
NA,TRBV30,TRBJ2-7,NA,CAWSVPGYEQYF,TGTGCCTGGAGTGTCCCAGGATACGAGCAGTACTTC
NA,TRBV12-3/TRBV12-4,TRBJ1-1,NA,CASSPGYSTEAFF,TGTGCCAGCAGCCCAGGGTATAGCACTGAAGCTTTCTTT
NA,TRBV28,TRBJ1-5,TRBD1,CASSTGTGTVNQPQHF,TGTGCCAGCAGCACCGGGACAGGGACGGTCAATCAGCCCCAGCATTTT
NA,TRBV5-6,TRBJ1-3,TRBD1,CASSWGQGIFGNTIYF,TGTGCCAGCAGCTGGGGACAGGGCATTTTTGGAAACACCATATATTTT
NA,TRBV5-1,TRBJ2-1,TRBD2,CASSLRLAENNEQFF,TGCGCCAGCAGCTTGCGACTAGCGGAGAACAATGAGCAGTTCTTC
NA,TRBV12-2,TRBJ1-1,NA,CASRSGTMNTEAFF,TGTGCAAGTCGCTCCGGGACAATGAACACTGAAGCTTTCTTT